This T cell receptor beta chain was identified in a study of blood T cells in healthy people across ages. V was cut by 3 bases and J by 3 bases, with 12 bases left in between. This CDR3 has 14 amino acids. Germline V gene lookup returns CDR1 MDHEN and CDR2 SYDVKM. For the second PCR, which ran for roughly 6 to 11 cycles, a sample-barcoded 5' primer and a J-beta primer mix were used. TCRdb recomputed calls from the 5' RACE reads with MiXCR, one row per CDR3 protein. Altogether some 1.8 million distinct CDR3 sequences are present, roughly two fifths being singletons, with the ten largest covering more than 20%.

This chain uses TRBV28 with TRBJ2-7; D gene uncertain. Sequencing was performed on blood. This clonotype originated in a human donor in good health. The CDR3 DNA follows: TGTGCCAGCAGTTTCAAAGGCAGGTACTACGAGCAGTACTTC. Translated: CASSFKGRYYEQYF.